This T cell receptor beta chain was captured in a study of tumor-infiltrating lymphocytes in primary liver carcinoma. This clonotype was counted between two and nine times. The antigen remains undetermined. The template, about 540 ng total RNA, yielded TCR beta cDNA made with a constant-region primer. ARM-PCR was slightly modified, and three nested multiplex PCR rounds with it gave rise to the TCR beta libraries. Forward primers for TRBV1-TRBV30 and a C-beta reverse primer served the first two PCR rounds, at about 11 cycles each. TCRdb ran MiXCR on the multiplex PCR reads and lists one entry per CDR3 protein. Among fewer than 400,000 distinct CDR3 sequences, 45% to 70% were seen once, and the ten largest hold over 15%. Unsorted whole blood served as the source of blood RNA, and germline DNA was extracted as well. CDR3 size: 16 residues. With V trimmed by 3 bases and J by 5 bases, 12 bases remained unmatched. Germline CDR1 and CDR2: SQVTM and ANQGSEA.

Points from the study as a whole: The study used bulk unsorted samples and so did not compare CD4+ and CD8+ repertoires. Reduced overlap was seen in tumor-adjacent and tumor-blood pairs versus tumor region pairs. Significantly larger top-250-clone fractions were found in tumors than in blood (p = 0.039).

Input material: peripheral blood. The genes are TRBV29-1 and TRBJ1-2; 10 bases are a match to TRBD1. The source of this sequence is a woman between 25 and 40 years old with primary liver carcinoma and hepatitis B virus infection. For the CDR3, the DNA is TGCAGCGTTGATAGGGACAGGGGTTTTAGATTATATGGCTACACCTTC. It yields the protein CSVDRDRGFRLYGYTF.